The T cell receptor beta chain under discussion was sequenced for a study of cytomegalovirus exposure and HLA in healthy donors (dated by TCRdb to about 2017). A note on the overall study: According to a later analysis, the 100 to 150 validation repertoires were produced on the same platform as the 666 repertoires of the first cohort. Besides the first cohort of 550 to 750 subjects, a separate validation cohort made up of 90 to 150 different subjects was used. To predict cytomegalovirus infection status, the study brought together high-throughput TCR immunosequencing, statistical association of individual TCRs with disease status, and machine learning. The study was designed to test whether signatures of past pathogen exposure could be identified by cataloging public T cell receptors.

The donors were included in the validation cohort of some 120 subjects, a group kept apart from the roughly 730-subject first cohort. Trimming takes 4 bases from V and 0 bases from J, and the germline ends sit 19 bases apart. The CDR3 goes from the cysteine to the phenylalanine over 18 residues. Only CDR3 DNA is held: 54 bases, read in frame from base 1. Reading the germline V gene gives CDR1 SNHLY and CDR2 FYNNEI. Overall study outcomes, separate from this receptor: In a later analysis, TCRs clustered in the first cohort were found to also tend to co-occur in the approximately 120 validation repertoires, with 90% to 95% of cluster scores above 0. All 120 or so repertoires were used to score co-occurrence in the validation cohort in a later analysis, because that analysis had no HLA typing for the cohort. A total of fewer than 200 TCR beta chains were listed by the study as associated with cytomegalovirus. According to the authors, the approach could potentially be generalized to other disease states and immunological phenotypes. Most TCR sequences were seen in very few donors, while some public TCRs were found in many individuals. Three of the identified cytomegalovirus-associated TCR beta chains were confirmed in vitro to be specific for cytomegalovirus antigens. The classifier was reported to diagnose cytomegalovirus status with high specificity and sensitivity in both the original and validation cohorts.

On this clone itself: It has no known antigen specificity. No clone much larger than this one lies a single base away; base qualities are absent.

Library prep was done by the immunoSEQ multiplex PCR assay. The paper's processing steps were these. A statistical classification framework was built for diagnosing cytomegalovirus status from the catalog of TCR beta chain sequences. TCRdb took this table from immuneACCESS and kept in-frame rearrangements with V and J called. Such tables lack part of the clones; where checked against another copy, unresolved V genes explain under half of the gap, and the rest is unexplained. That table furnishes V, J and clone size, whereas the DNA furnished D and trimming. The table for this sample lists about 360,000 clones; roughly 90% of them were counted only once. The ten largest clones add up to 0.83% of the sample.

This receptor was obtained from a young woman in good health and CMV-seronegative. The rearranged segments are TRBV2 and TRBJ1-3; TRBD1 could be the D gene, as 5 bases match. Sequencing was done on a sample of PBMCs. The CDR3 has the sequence CASSAQKGSGYSGNTIYF. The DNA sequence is TGTGCCAGCAGTGCGCAAAAGGGGTCAGGTTACTCTGGAAACACCATATATTTT.